The 22 T cell receptor beta chains below come from one sample, sequenced in a study of response to subunit inactivated influenza vaccine (dated by TCRdb to between 2018 and 2020). The protocol used for the library was RT-PCR. Sequencer: Illumina HiSeq 2500. TCRdb passed the public sequencing reads through fastp at Q25 and MiXCR, retaining productive beta sequences. Identical CDR3 protein sequences are pooled into one entry, listed with their most common genes and DNA. The sample table shows fewer than 400,000 distinct CDR3 sequences, and 21% are seen once. The ten largest account for roughly a tenth of the sample. Specimen: PBMCs from blood, collected about 19 months after vaccination. The receptor set was obtained from a man aged 50-75 years who received an inactivated influenza vaccine. Donor details come from another sample of the same person, matched by shared clones.

This clonotype has just a few counts. J is TRBJ1-5 and V is TRBV9, with D perhaps matching TRBD1 (5 bases). The CDR3 totals 21 residues. Per the germline V gene, CDR1 is SGDLS and CDR2 is YYNGEE. Between the trimmed V and J ends, which lost 3 bases and 0 bases, there was a span of 28 bases. CDR3 nucleotides: TGTGCCAGCAGCGCCTTTTTCCGGTCGGGGTGGGGCATGGTTAGCAATCAGCCCCAGCATTTT. Translated, it gives CASSAFFRSGWGMVSNQPQHF.

The CDR3 sequence is CSAREASGEYSYEQYF. In DNA form, the CDR3 reads TGCAGTGCTAGAGAGGCTAGCGGTGAATACTCCTACGAGCAGTACTTC. The V call is TRBV20-1, the J call TRBJ2-7; 7 nucleotides match TRBD2. This CDR3 contains 16 residues. Trimming at V came to 0 bases and at J to 0 bases, leaving 8 bases not matched to a gene. Germline V gene data show CDR1 as DFQATT and CDR2 as SNEGSKA (reference sequence).

The rearrangement uses TRBV9 and TRBJ2-1, with 7 nucleotides matching TRBD2. V trimming: 0 bases; J trimming: 4 bases; junction bases outside the gene matches: 7. The CDR3 runs 16 residues. In germline, CDR1 is SGDLS, CDR2 YYNGEE. CDR3 amino acids: CASSVVGERGYNEQFF. DNA of the CDR3: TGTGCCAGCAGCGTAGTGGGCGAGCGGGGATACAATGAGCAGTTCTTC. The variable domain in full, with the rest retrieved from reference TRBV9 and TRBJ2-1, is DSGVTQTPKHLITATGQRVTLRCSPRSGDLSVYWYQQSLDQGLQFLIQYYNGEERAKGNILERFSAQQFPDLHSELNLSSLELGDSALYFCASSVVGERGYNEQFFGPGTRLTVL.

The rearrangement uses TRBV4-3 and TRBJ2-1, with D hard to call. Trimming removed 0 bases from V and 0 bases from J, with 12 bases in between. The CDR3 runs 17 residues. The germline V gene encodes CDR1 LGHNA and CDR2 YSLEER. Here the CDR3 reads CASSQEPRTSSYNEQFF. The CDR3 DNA is TGCGCCAGCAGCCAAGAGCCCCGGACCAGCTCCTACAATGAGCAGTTCTTC.

As regards this clonotype: The CDR3 does not close with the conserved phenylalanine or tryptophan, likely indicating a read error. This chain joins TRBV30 and TRBJ1-5; D may be TRBD1 (5 bases). This CDR3 is built from 12 residues. Trimming shortened V by 0 bases and J by 9 bases, and 9 bases separated the two germline ends. The V gene's germline CDR1 is GTSNPN and CDR2 SVGIG (reference sequence). CDR3 sequence (DNA): TGTGCCTGGAGTGTACCGGGACGGCCCCAGCATTAT. It codes for CAWSVPGRPQHY.

The chain carries TRBV28 and TRBJ1-6; possibly TRBD1 for D (6 bases). V was trimmed by 6 bases and J by 9 bases, leaving 15 bases between them. The V gene's germline CDR1 is MDHEN and CDR2 SYDVKM. The CDR3 is made up of 14 amino acids. CDR3 protein: CASSLDRRRSPLHF. The CDR3 DNA reads TGTGCCAGCAGCCTGGACAGAAGGCGTTCACCCCTCCACTTT.

The rearrangement links TRBV28 to TRBJ1-5; the match to TRBD1 covers 7 bases. CDR3 length: 15 residues. V shed 6 bases, J shed 5 bases, and the junction held 10 bases outside the gene matches. Germline loops: CDR1 MDHEN, CDR2 SYDVKM. The CDR3 bases are TGTGCCAGCAGCCGGGGGACAGTGTGGGATCAGCCCCAGCATTTT. Protein: CASSRGTVWDQPQHF.

This chain links TRBV10-3 with TRBJ2-3, with 12 bases lining up with TRBD2. The J segment lost 4 bases and the V segment lost 7 bases, leaving 3 bases of the junction unmatched. This CDR3 is built from 14 residues. Germline-derived CDR1 and CDR2 are ENHRY and SYGVKD. CDR3 protein: CAINPSGGADTQYF. DNA of the CDR3: TGTGCCATCAACCCTAGCGGGGGGGCAGATACGCAGTATTTT.

The J gene is TRBJ1-1, the V gene TRBV20-1; D is undetermined. CDR1 is DFQATT, CDR2 SNEGSKA, per germline (reference sequence). This CDR3 spans 12 amino acids. V gave up 3 bases and J gave up 1 base, with 6 bases separating them. In DNA, the CDR3 is TGCAGTGCTAGTGGGCAGAACACTGAAGCTTTCTTT. Its translation: CSASGQNTEAFF.

A note on this clonotype: The DNA is left out, because the CDR3 cannot be placed on it with certainty; the CDR3 is given as TCRdb lists it. The CDR3 here is CASSFQMSMNTEAFF. V usage is TRBV5-1 and J usage is TRBJ1-1. The CDR3 is made up of 15 amino acids, end residues included. Per germline, CDR1 SGHRS and CDR2 YFSETQ.

This clonotype appeared a few times. This sequence joins TRBV11-2 and TRBJ1-4; D gene unclear. Per the germline V gene, CDR1 is SGHAT and CDR2 is FQNNGV. The V end lost 1 base, the J end lost 7 bases, and 16 bases lay between the germline ends. The CDR3 sequence is 16 residues long. The CDR3 coding sequence is TGTGCCAGCAGCTTAGGGAGCCGAGGGTCGGGTGAAAAACTGTTTTTT. Translation gives CASSLGSRGSGEKLFF.

CDR3 residues: CASSLDWGNIQYF. For the CDR3, the DNA is TGTGCCAGCAGTTTAGACTGGGGAAACATTCAGTACTTC. The V gene is TRBV12-3 or TRBV12-4, the J gene TRBJ2-4; no reliable D call. V lost 1 base to trimming and J lost 6 bases, with 7 bases between them. The length of the CDR3 is 13 residues.

Comments on this clonotype: Without the conserved terminal phenylalanine or tryptophan, this CDR3 likely stems from a read error. V gene TRBV20-1 combines with J gene TRBJ1-1, with unresolved D. CDR1 DFQATT and CDR2 SNEGSKA come from the germline V gene (reference sequence). Trimming shortened V by 7 bases and J by 0 bases, and 12 bases separated the two germline ends. The CDR3 has 13 amino acids. CDR3 DNA sequence: TGCAGTGTTCTCCCATCTATGAACACTGAAGCTTTCATT. As protein: CSVLPSMNTEAFI.

This clonotype showed up many times. V gene TRBV11-2 combines with J gene TRBJ1-2; no clear D. The CDR3 sequence is 13 residues long. The germline V and J ends were trimmed by 1 base and 0 bases, with 3 bases remaining between them. Germline V gene sequence: CDR1 SGHAT, CDR2 FQNNGV. In DNA, the CDR3 is TGTGCCAGCAGCTTAGTTACTAACTATGGCTACACCTTC. This encodes CASSLVTNYGYTF.

This clonotype has a count of ten or more. This chain uses TRBV12-3 or TRBV12-4 with TRBJ1-1, with D unclear. Trimming took 3 bases from V and 5 from J, leaving 10 bases between them. The CDR3 runs 13 residues. The CDR3, as DNA: TGTGCCAGCAGTTTTAATCAAGGGACTGAAGCTTTCTTT. It specifies CASSFNQGTEAFF.

The CDR3 DNA reads as TGTGCCAGCAGTTTTCAGGTAGGCGGAGCAAACAATCAGCCCCAGCATTTT. The encoded protein is CASSFQVGGANNQPQHF. This chain uses TRBV28 with TRBJ1-5; no definite D call. This CDR3 region has 17 residues. The V gene lost 3 bases and the J gene lost 3 bases, with 18 bases spanning the gap. Per germline, CDR1 MDHEN and CDR2 SYDVKM.

This clonotype has just a few counts. The V call is TRBV6-2 or TRBV6-3, the J call TRBJ2-7; D may correspond to TRBD1 or TRBD2 (5 bases each). Germline assignment: CDR1 MNHEY and CDR2 SVGEGT. V was shortened by 6 bases and J by 3 bases, with 15 bases between the two germline ends. This CDR3 has 14 amino acids. This CDR3 is CASRPSGPNYEQYF. The CDR3 DNA sequence: TGTGCCAGCAGGCCCTCGGGACCCAACTACGAGCAGTACTTC.

The V and J genes are TRBV6-2 or TRBV6-3 and TRBJ2-7; D is unclear. V was shortened by 2 bases and J by 1 base, with 18 bases between the two germline ends. Germline loops: CDR1 MNHEY, CDR2 SVGEGT. The length of the CDR3 is 17 residues. The CDR3 sequence is CASSYTELRSESYEQYF. The CDR3 nucleotides are TGTGCCAGCAGTTACACTGAACTACGGTCTGAGTCCTACGAGCAGTACTTC.

Regarding this clonotype: This may stem from a read error, because a much larger clone lies one nucleotide away. This chain connects TRBV20-1 to TRBJ2-1; TRBD2 matches 14 bases. Per the germline V gene, CDR1 is DFQATT and CDR2 is SNEGSKA (reference sequence). The CDR3 contains 14 residues. CDR3 nucleotides: TGCAGTGCTAGGTCGACTAGCGGGGGGGATGAGCAGCTCTTC. It codes for CSARSTSGGDEQLF.

The chain carries TRBV20-1 and TRBJ1-5; D is undetermined. Germline V CDR1 and CDR2: DFQATT, SNEGSKA (reference sequence). Trimming cost V 1 base and J 6 bases, with 13 bases left between them. The CDR3 covers 14 residues. This chain's CDR3 is CSARGDKRGQPQHF. In DNA form, the CDR3 reads TGCAGTGCTAGAGGAGATAAACGTGGTCAGCCCCAGCATTTT.

The chain carries TRBV10-3 and TRBJ2-5; maybe TRBD1 (6 bases). The CDR3 is made up of 14 amino acids. Trimming took 4 bases from V and 1 from J, leaving 10 bases between them. Germline V gives CDR1 ENHRY, CDR2 SYGVKD. The CDR3 DNA follows: TGTGCCATCAGTGCAGGGACACTCCAAGAGACCCAGTACTTC. The encoded protein is CAISAGTLQETQYF.

This clonotype was detected a few times. The chain links TRBV7-8 to TRBJ2-3; no definite D call. CDR3 size: 12 residues. In germline, CDR1 is SGHVS, CDR2 FQNEAQ. V lost 5 bases and J lost 5, with 8 bases in between. CDR3 region: CASSGALDTQYF. DNA for the CDR3: TGTGCCAGCAGCGGTGCCTTAGATACGCAGTATTTT.